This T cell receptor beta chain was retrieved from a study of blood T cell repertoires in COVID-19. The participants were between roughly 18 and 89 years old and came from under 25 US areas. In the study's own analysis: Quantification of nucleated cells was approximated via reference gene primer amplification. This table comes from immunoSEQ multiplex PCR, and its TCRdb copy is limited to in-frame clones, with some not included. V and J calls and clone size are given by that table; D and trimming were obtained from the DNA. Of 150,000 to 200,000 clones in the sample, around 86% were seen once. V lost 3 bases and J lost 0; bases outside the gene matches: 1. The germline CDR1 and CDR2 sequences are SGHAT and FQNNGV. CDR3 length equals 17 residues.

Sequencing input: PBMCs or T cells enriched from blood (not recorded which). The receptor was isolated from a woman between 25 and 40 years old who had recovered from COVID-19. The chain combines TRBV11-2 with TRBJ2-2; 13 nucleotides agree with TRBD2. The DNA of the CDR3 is TGTGCCAGCAGCTTGGGACTAGCGGGGACGAACACCGGGGAGCTGTTTTTT. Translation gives CASSLGLAGTNTGELFF.